The TCR beta chain described here comes from a study of T-cell memory formation after mild COVID-19 (dated by TCRdb to about 2021). Some background on the complete study: TCR sequence clusters from the two donors were found to be largely donor specific. In two donors, T-cell clones that expanded and contracted after mild COVID-19 were tracked by sequencing TCRalpha and TCRbeta repertoires over time. Two young, previously healthy adult volunteers made up the cohort, one male and one female.

Of note for this clonotype: Its recognized antigen is unknown. No base quality values were provided; no much bigger clone lies one nucleotide off.

Broader findings and caveats from the paper: Only a couple of mild cases were covered in the study, and larger cohorts including severe cases with pre-infection samples were considered necessary. The second-wave clones that peaked on day 37 were not confirmed to be SARS-CoV-2 specific. Contracting CD4+ clones appeared mostly in the CM and EM memory subsets, whereas CD8+ clones were enriched in EMRA. From day 15 to 85, contracting clones showed balanced CD4/CD8 phenotypes, whereas a second wave of clones that expanded from day 15 to 37 leaned towards CD4+. The detection of some responding clones in pre-infection memory suggests that pre-existing cross-reactive memory T cells joined the SARS-CoV-2 response.

V is cut back by 4 bases and J by 3 bases, with 6 bases in the junction unmatched. For CDR1 and CDR2, the germline V gene (reference sequence) lists LNHDA and SQIVND. From the cysteine through the phenylalanine, the CDR3 covers 16 amino acids. Only the CDR3 portion is preserved as DNA: 48 bases, with reading frame beginning at the first base. These reads were obtained on an Illumina NovaSeq 6000. cDNA libraries for TCRalpha and TCRbeta were prepared by 5'RACE using constant-segment primers, with sample barcodes and unique molecular identifiers added. RNA was extracted from every sample with Trizol reagent. Libraries were amplified in two PCR steps, with a second sample barcode and Illumina TruSeq adapters added in the second step. Sequencing of libraries was performed on an Illumina NovaSeq with 2 x 150 bp paired-end reads. The original methods were these. The reads were demultiplexed and collapsed into UMI-guided consensus sequences using migec v1.2.7. Using mixcr v2.1.11, UMI consensuses were aligned to TRA and TRB V and J templates and then assembled into clonotypes. Expanded or contracted clonotypes were those called significant by both edgeR and NoisET, with noise models trained on biological replicates. For edgeR calls, the cutoffs were a false discovery rate-adjusted p below 0.01 and a log2 fold-change threshold of 1. As an exploratory analysis of dynamics, max-normalized trajectories of the 1000 most abundant clonotypes were examined with PCA combined with hierarchical clustering. Each responding clone was given a CD4 or CD8 phenotype based on the CD4+ and CD8+ repertoires, which had been sequenced separately. TCRdb redid the processing of the public reads, applying fastp at Q25 and MiXCR, and retained in-frame beta chains. Each entry is one CDR3 protein sequence, shown with its most common DNA and genes. The V and J calls and clone size come from TCRdb's table, not from the authors' own analysis. This sample comprises around 310,000 distinct CDR3 sequences, around 20% of them detected only once. The leading ten clones occupy approximately 22% of the sample.

Ficoll-Paque density gradient centrifugation was the method used to isolate PBMCs. The clonotype comes from a man younger than 35 who had mild COVID-19 (a few samples of this study predate the infection). The sample titles of this study are shuffled in the database, so cell type and time point are left out; the donor was told from shared clones. The sequencing input was PBMCs or a T cell subset sorted from them (not recorded which). Recombination connected TRBV19 to TRBJ2-2, and TRBD2 matches 9 of the central bases. The CDR3 protein: CASSTASGDYTGELFF. Read as DNA, the sequence is TGTGCCAGTAGTACGGCTAGCGGGGATTACACCGGGGAGCTGTTTTTT.